A single sample is the source of the 20 T cell receptor beta chains below, sequenced in a study of cytomegalovirus exposure and HLA in healthy donors. This PCR relied on a set of 60 Vbeta primers and 13 Jbeta primers. Repertoires were generated with immunoSEQ multiplex PCR, while TCRdb's copy carries only in-frame clones and drops some. The sample records around 200,000 clones, 70% to 80% being singletons. The specimen sequenced was PBMCs. The receptor source for this set is a male donor in good health and CMV-seronegative.

The gene calls are TRBV19 and TRBJ2-1; 7 nucleotides agree with TRBD2. Germline V gene lookup returns CDR1 LNHDA and CDR2 SQIVND (reference sequence). V lost 3 bases and J lost 0; bases outside the gene matches: 11. CDR3 length: 18 residues. The chain's CDR3 is CASSITGGWGSSYNEQFF. DNA of the CDR3: TGTGCCAGTAGTATTACCGGGGGGTGGGGGAGCTCCTACAATGAGCAGTTCTTC.

V and J are TRBV19 and TRBJ1-5, with 9 bases matching TRBD1. The germline CDR1 and CDR2 sequences are LNHDA and SQIVND (reference sequence). The junction had 14 bases not matched to a gene; V was cut back by 3 bases and J by 5 bases. The CDR3 sequence is 18 residues long. The CDR3 DNA reads TGTGCCAGTAGTATGGCGAGGGGACAGGGTTGGGTCGATCAGCCCCAGCATTTT. Its protein product is CASSMARGQGWVDQPQHF.

There are a few counts of this clone. This chain connects TRBV6-5 to TRBJ2-5; 8 nucleotides agree with TRBD1. The trim removed 6 bases at V and 4 bases at J, leaving 7 bases unmatched. Germline values: CDR1 MNHEY, CDR2 SVGAGI. This CDR3 region has 14 residues. The CDR3 DNA is TGTGCCAGCAGAACAGGGGGTAATCGAGAGACCCAGTACTTC. Amino acid sequence: CASRTGGNRETQYF.

This sequence joins TRBV7-9 and TRBJ1-5, with 7 positions matching TRBD1. Germline CDR1 and CDR2: SEHNR and FQNEAQ (reference sequence). The CDR3 consists of 14 residues. J was trimmed by 5 bases and V by 3 bases; bases with no gene match: 4. The CDR3 here is CASSLTGNDQPQHF. The CDR3 DNA sequence: TGTGCCAGCAGCTTGACAGGGAACGATCAGCCCCAGCATTTT. The whole variable domain, filled in from reference TRBV7-9 and TRBJ1-5, reads DTGVSQNPRHKITKRGQNVTFRCDPISEHNRLYWYRQTLGQGPEFLTYFQNEAQLEKSRLLSDRFSAERPKGSFSTLEIQRTEQGDSAMYLCASSLTGNDQPQHFGDGTRLSIL.

This clone appeared once. V and J are TRBV29-1 and TRBJ1-1, with D uncertain. Deletions cut 7 bases from V and 8 bases from J, with 41 bases between. There are 20 residues in the CDR3. CDR1 SQVTM and CDR2 ANQGSEA come from the germline V gene. CDR3 nucleotide sequence: TGCAGCGCAGAATTACGTGGCACGTTATCTGGCGGGAACACTGGTGAGGAAGCTTTCTTT. Its protein is CSAELRGTLSGGNTGEEAFF.

This clone was counted only a few times. This chain uses TRBV7-2 with TRBJ1-6, with 7 bases aligning to TRBD1. CDR3 length: 13 residues. J gave up 5 bases and V 7 bases, and 2 bases lay outside the gene matches. Looked up from germline, CDR1 is SGHTA and CDR2 is FQGNSA. CDR3 in DNA: TGTGCCAGCAAGGACAGGAATAATTCACCCCTCCACTTT. It is translated as CASKDRNNSPLHF.

The gene calls are TRBV19 and TRBJ1-3; D gene uncertain. V lost 4 bases and J lost 2, with 6 bases in between. The CDR3 has 13 residues. Germline values: CDR1 LNHDA, CDR2 SQIVND (reference sequence). The CDR3 protein is CASSTYPGNTIYF. CDR3 DNA: TGTGCCAGTAGTACTTATCCTGGAAACACCATATATTTT. The full variable domain, its missing parts supplied by reference TRBV19 and TRBJ1-3, is DGGITQSPKYLFRKEGQNVTLSCEQNLNHDAMYWYRQDPGQGLRLIYYSQIVNDFQKGDIAEGYSVSREKKESFPLTVTSAQKNPTAFYLCASSTYPGNTIYFGEGSWLTVV.

The chain carries TRBV29-1 and TRBJ2-1, with 14 bases that match TRBD2. The length of the CDR3 is 13 residues. Per the germline V gene, CDR1 is SQVTM and CDR2 is ANQGSEA. The J segment lost 8 bases and the V segment lost 6 bases, leaving 3 bases of the junction unmatched. CDR3 in amino acids: CSVGTSGRDEQFF. In nucleotides, the CDR3 is TGCAGCGTGGGGACTAGCGGGAGAGATGAGCAGTTCTTC.

The gene calls are TRBV28 and TRBJ2-2; D perhaps matches TRBD1 (6 bases). CDR1 is MDHEN and CDR2 is SYDVKM in the germline V gene. The CDR3 runs to 20 residues. Trimming removed 5 bases at V and 1 base at J, with 26 bases between. In DNA form, the CDR3 reads TGTGCCAGCAGTATGGGACATTGGACAGTCGGAACTATGAACACCGGGGAGCTGTTTTTT. It specifies CASSMGHWTVGTMNTGELFF.

This chain joins TRBV30 and TRBJ2-7; 10 bases line up with TRBD1. Per the germline V gene, CDR1 is GTSNPN and CDR2 is SVGIG (reference sequence). The J segment lost 0 bases and the V segment lost 5 bases, leaving 4 bases of the junction unmatched. The CDR3 has 14 amino acids. CDR3 nucleotide sequence: TGTGCCTGGCGGACAGGGGGAAGCTCCTACGAGCAGTACTTC. Amino acids: CAWRTGGSSYEQYF.

The chain is built from TRBV7-2 and TRBJ1-5; 7 bases agree with TRBD1. Germline-derived CDR1 and CDR2 are SGHTA and FQGNSA. Trimming removed 5 bases from V and 2 bases from J; junction bases left unmatched: 3. CDR3 length: 14 residues. CDR3 residues: CASSQTGGNQPQHF. The CDR3 DNA reads TGTGCCAGCAGCCAAACAGGGGGCAATCAGCCCCAGCATTTT. Full variable domain (remainder filled in from reference TRBV7-2 and TRBJ1-5): GAGVSQSPSNKVTEKGKDVELRCDPISGHTALYWYRQSLGQGLEFLIYFQGNSAPDKSGLPSDRFSAERTGGSVSTLTIQRTQQEDSAVYLCASSQTGGNQPQHFGDGTRLSIL.

The gene calls are TRBV21-1 and TRBJ1-4; the D call TRBD1 from the table was never checked on the DNA. TRBV21-1 is assigned pseudogene status. The CDR3 spans 15 residues. The CDR3 protein is CASTSGTATNEKLFF. CDR3 nucleotides: TGTGCCAGCACCTCCGGGACAGCAACTAATGAAAAACTGTTTTTT.

This clone occurred once. The chain couples TRBV25-1 to TRBJ2-7, with 12 bases that match TRBD1. This CDR3 comprises 18 residues. Germline V gene sequence: CDR1 MGHDK, CDR2 SYGVNS. Trimming took 0 bases from V and 3 from J; bases not matched to a gene: 9. As DNA, the CDR3 is TGTGCCAGCAGTGAATATATCAGCGGGACAGGGGGCGGCTACGAGCAGTACTTC. Its protein is CASSEYISGTGGGYEQYF.

Note on this clone: The same CDR3 is also encoded by other DNA sequences in this sample. This chain links TRBV9 with TRBJ1-5; 7 bases match TRBD1. CDR3 length: 14 amino acids. Germline V gene lookup returns CDR1 SGDLS and CDR2 YYNGEE. Trimming at V came to 2 bases and at J to 1 base, leaving 0 bases not matched to a gene. The CDR3 nucleotides read TGTGCCAGCAGCGTGGGACAGAGCAATCAGCCCCAGCATTTT. Protein sequence: CASSVGQSNQPQHF.

In DNA form, the CDR3 reads TGTGCCAGCAGCTCCCTGACAGGGGGCAGTTCACCCCTCCACTTT. This sequence encodes CASSSLTGGSSPLHF. The chain employs TRBV5-4 and TRBJ1-6; 10 nucleotides match TRBD1. The J segment lost 9 bases and the V segment lost 3 bases, leaving 6 bases of the junction unmatched. The CDR3 has 15 amino acids. Germline values: CDR1 SGHNT, CDR2 YYREEE (reference sequence).

The rearrangement joins TRBV5-5 to TRBJ1-2, with D unclear. The germline CDR1 and CDR2 sequences are SGHKS and YYEKEE (reference sequence). CDR3 length equals 13 residues. Trimming shortened V by 0 bases and J by 5 bases, and 8 bases separated the two germline ends. CDR3 bases: TGTGCCAGCAGCTTGGCTGAGATGTATGGCTACACCTTC. This gives the protein CASSLAEMYGYTF.

The sample holds one count of this clone. V usage is TRBV19 and J usage is TRBJ2-1; 12 nucleotides align to TRBD2. The germline CDR1 and CDR2 sequences are LNHDA and SQIVND (reference sequence). This CDR3 spans 16 amino acids. The V and J ends lost 8 bases and 7 bases, in that order; junction bases with no gene match: 12. CDR3 region: CASSTSGGRGFNEQFF. Here the CDR3 DNA reads TGTGCCAGTTCGACTAGCGGGGGCAGGGGGTTTAATGAGCAGTTCTTC.

This clone was seen a single time. The J gene is TRBJ2-1, the V gene TRBV12-5; TRBD2 matches 11 bases. Germline CDR1 LGHNT, CDR2 FRNRAP. The CDR3 is 15 residues long. Trimming took 2 bases from V and 9 from J; bases not matched to a gene: 6. The DNA for the CDR3 is TGTGCTAGTGGTTTGAAGACTAGCGGGAATGCTGAGCAGTTCTTC. Translating it yields CASGLKTSGNAEQFF.

This clone was seen once. The chain has TRBV19 and TRBJ2-7, with D possibly matching TRBD2 (6 bases). The germline V gene has CDR1 LNHDA and CDR2 SQIVND (reference sequence). Trimming took off 4 bases at V and 0 bases at J, with 13 bases between the two ends. The CDR3 length is 15 residues. The CDR3 region has the DNA TGTGCCAGTAGTACGTCCGGGACTGTCTCCTACGAGCAGTACTTC. Protein product: CASSTSGTVSYEQYF.

This chain links TRBV13 with TRBJ2-5, with D hard to call. The end of the DNA aligns better with TRBJ2-7, so the J call may be wrong. The length of the CDR3 is 11 residues. Germline values: CDR1 PRHDT, CDR2 FYEKMQ (reference sequence). CDR3 residues: CASSLGYEQYF. CDR3 DNA sequence: TGTGCCAGCAGCTTAGGTTACGAGCAGTACTTC.